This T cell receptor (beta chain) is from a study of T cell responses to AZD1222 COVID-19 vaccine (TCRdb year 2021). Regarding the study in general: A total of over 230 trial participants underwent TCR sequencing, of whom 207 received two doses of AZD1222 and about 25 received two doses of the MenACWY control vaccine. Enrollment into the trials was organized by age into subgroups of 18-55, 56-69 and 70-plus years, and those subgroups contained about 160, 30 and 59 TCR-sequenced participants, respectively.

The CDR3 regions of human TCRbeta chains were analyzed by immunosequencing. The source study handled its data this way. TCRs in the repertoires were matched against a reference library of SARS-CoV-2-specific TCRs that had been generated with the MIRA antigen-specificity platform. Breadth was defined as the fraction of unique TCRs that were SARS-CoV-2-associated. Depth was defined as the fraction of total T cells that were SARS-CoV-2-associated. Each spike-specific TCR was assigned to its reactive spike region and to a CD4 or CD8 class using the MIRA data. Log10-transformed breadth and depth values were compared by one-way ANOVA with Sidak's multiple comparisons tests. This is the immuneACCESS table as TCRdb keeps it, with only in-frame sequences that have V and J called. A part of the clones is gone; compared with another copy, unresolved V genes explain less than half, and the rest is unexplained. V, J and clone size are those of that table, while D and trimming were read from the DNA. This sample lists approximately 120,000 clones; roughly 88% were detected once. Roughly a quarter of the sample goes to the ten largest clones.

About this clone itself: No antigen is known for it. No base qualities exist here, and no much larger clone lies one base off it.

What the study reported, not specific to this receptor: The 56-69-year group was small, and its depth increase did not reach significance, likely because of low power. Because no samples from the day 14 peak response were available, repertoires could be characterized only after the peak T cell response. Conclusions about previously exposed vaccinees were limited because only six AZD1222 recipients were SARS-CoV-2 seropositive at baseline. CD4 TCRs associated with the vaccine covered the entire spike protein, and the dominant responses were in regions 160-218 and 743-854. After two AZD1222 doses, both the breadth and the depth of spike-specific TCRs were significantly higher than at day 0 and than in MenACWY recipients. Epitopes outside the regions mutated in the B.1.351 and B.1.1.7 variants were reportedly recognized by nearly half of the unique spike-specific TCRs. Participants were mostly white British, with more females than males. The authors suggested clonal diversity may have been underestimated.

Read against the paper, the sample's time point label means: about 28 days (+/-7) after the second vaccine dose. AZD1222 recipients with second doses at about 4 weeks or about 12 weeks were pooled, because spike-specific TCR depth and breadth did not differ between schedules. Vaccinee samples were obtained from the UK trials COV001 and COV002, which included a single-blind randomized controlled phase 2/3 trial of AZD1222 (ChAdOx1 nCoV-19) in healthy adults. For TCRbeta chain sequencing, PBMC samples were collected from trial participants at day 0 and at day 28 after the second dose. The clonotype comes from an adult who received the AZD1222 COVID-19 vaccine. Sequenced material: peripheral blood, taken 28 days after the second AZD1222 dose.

Here is the DNA: TGTGCCAGCAGCTCCCAGAAGACCGGGGAGCTGTTTTTT. Its protein is CASSSQKTGELFF. The chain is made from TRBV7-3 and TRBJ2-2, with the D gene not confidently named. The CDR3 goes from the cysteine to the phenylalanine over 13 residues. The retained sequence is limited to the CDR3, 39 bases, with the frame set at the first base. The junction shows trimming of 4 bases on V and 5 bases on J, plus 8 bases between the germline ends. For CDR1 and CDR2, the germline V gene lists SGHTA and FQGTGA.